This TCR beta chain emerged from a study of cytomegalovirus exposure and HLA in healthy donors. On the study more broadly: Later, an analysis reported that the 130 or so validation repertoires had used the same platform as the 500 to 800 first-cohort repertoires. Overall study findings and caveats: There were around 160 TCR beta chains listed as cytomegalovirus-associated. Among TCR sequences, most were rare, though some public TCRs appeared in many donors.

Separate from the roughly 700-subject first cohort was the 120-subject validation cohort, to which the donors belonged. Of note for this clone: Antigen unknown.

Germline V lookup: CDR1 MNHNS, CDR2 SASEGT. V gave up 2 bases and J gave up 6 bases; unmatched junction bases: 15. The CDR3 is made up of 18 amino acids. Measured with immunoSEQ multiplex PCR; TCRdb has only the in-frame clones, and not every one. Of 66,000 or so clones in the sample, approximately 97% are singletons; the top ten hold 1.5% to 2%. The rearrangement links TRBV6-1 to TRBJ2-4, with 8 nucleotides matching TRBD2. The sequence was obtained from a woman under 30 in good health and CMV-seropositive. What was sequenced was PBMCs. The CDR3 DNA sequence: TGTGCCAGCAGTGAAAATAGCGGGGCCCGGCGGGACGTAAACATTCAGTACTTC. Encoded protein: CASSENSGARRDVNIQYF.